The 25 T cell receptor beta chains reported below all come from one sample, sequenced in a study of blood T cell repertoires in COVID-19. Profiled with immunoSEQ multiplex PCR; TCRdb holds only in-frame clones, not every one. Of 85,000 to 95,000 clones listed, roughly 91% were seen once; the top ten hold 4.5% to 6%. Source material: peripheral blood. These receptors were collected from an elderly woman with acute or convalescent COVID-19.

The chain uses TRBV12-3 or TRBV12-4 and TRBJ1-1; a possible D gene is TRBD1 (5 bases). Deletions cut 5 bases from V and 4 bases from J, with 11 bases between. The CDR3 has 13 amino acids. CDR3 amino acids: CASSPGLGTEAFF. CDR3 coding DNA: TGTGCCAGCAGTCCGGGACTTGGCACTGAAGCTTTCTTT.

The V call is TRBV19, the J call TRBJ1-3; D is ambiguous. Germline CDR1 and CDR2: LNHDA and SQIVND (reference sequence). The CDR3 totals 17 residues. Trimming took 1 base from V and 0 from J, leaving 13 bases between them. The CDR3 protein is CASSIAGRTNSGNTIYF. In nucleotides, the CDR3 is TGTGCCAGTAGTATAGCTGGCCGAACTAACTCTGGAAACACCATATATTTT.

The chain links TRBV6-1 to TRBJ2-5; 7 nucleotides align to TRBD1. Germline CDR1 MNHNS, CDR2 SASEGT. V lost 6 bases and J lost 2; bases outside the gene matches: 6. The CDR3 sequence is 14 residues long. CDR3 nucleotide sequence: TGTGCCAGCAGCGATCCGGGACAGCAAGAGACCCAGTACTTC. Translated, it gives CASSDPGQQETQYF.

This clone was seen once. The V gene is TRBV7-9, the J gene TRBJ1-4; possible D gene TRBD1, 6 bases. The CDR3 spans 15 residues. The germline V and J ends were trimmed by 7 bases and 6 bases, with 18 bases remaining between them. Germline CDR1 SEHNR, CDR2 FQNEAQ (reference sequence). This CDR3 is CASTPMERGYEKLFF. The CDR3 region has the DNA TGTGCCAGCACCCCAATGGAGAGGGGGTATGAAAAACTGTTTTTT.

This chain joins TRBV6-5 and TRBJ2-5; weak D call: TRBD1 (5 bases). This CDR3 has 13 amino acids. Germline V gene sequence: CDR1 MNHEY, CDR2 SVGAGI. V was pared by 7 bases and J by 2 bases, with 11 bases between. The CDR3 DNA is TGTGCCAGCAATTTACAGGTTCAAGAGACCCAGTACTTC. Its translation is CASNLQVQETQYF.

The CDR3 reads CASSKEKRGDVEQFF. In nucleotides, the CDR3 is TGTGCCAGCAGCAAAGAAAAGCGGGGGGATGTTGAGCAGTTCTTC. V and J are TRBV21-1 and TRBJ2-1; TRBD2 is the table's D call and was not checked against the DNA. TRBV21-1 constitutes a pseudogene. The CDR3 has 15 residues.

CDR3 nucleotides: TGTGCCATACGAGACAGGGGGTTAACTGAAGCTTTCTTT. Its protein product is CAIRDRGLTEAFF. The chain is built from TRBV19 and TRBJ1-1, with 9 bases that match TRBD1. The CDR3 consists of 13 residues. Germline CDR1 and CDR2: LNHDA and SQIVND (reference sequence). The V segment lost 10 bases and the J segment 5 bases; nucleotides outside the gene matches: 8.

This clone has just a few counts. The chain combines TRBV29-1 with TRBJ1-2; 7 nucleotides agree with TRBD1. This CDR3 contains 14 residues. The germline V gene has CDR1 SQVTM and CDR2 ANQGSEA. Trimming cost V 7 bases and J 9 bases; bases outside gene matches: 17. The CDR3 DNA follows: TGCAGCGCTGGATTCCGGGACAGAACTTCTAGCTACACCTTC. This translates into CSAGFRDRTSSYTF.

The chain has TRBV25-1 and TRBJ1-6; D gene ambiguous. The CDR3 extends over 16 amino acids. V lost 3 bases to trimming and J lost 2 bases, with 11 bases between them. In germline, CDR1 is MGHDK, CDR2 SYGVNS. CDR3 region: CASSDSGSPYNSPLHF. Here the CDR3 DNA reads TGTGCCAGCAGTGATTCCGGGTCGCCCTATAATTCACCCCTCCACTTT.

This sequence joins TRBV28 and TRBJ1-2; weak D call: TRBD1 (5 bases). CDR3 length: 15 residues. Germline CDR1 and CDR2: MDHEN and SYDVKM. The V end was cut by 7 bases, the J end by 1 base, with 16 bases between. The CDR3 nucleotides read TGTGCCAGCACCACCCCCGACAGCCATAACTATGGCTACACCTTC. It translates to CASTTPDSHNYGYTF.

V is TRBV3-1 (or the pseudogene TRBV3-2) and J is TRBJ2-7, with TRBD1 matching 9 bases. Germline lookup yields CDR1 LGHDT and CDR2 YNNKEL (reference sequence). The CDR3 loop spans 14 amino acids. The V and J ends lost 1 base and 3 bases, in that order; junction bases with no gene match: 1. CDR3 sequence: CASSQGGQGYEQYF. The CDR3 DNA reads TGTGCCAGCAGCCAAGGGGGACAGGGCTACGAGCAGTACTTC.

The chain has TRBV2 and TRBJ2-6; D is ambiguous. This CDR3 has 16 residues. In germline, CDR1 is SNHLY, CDR2 FYNNEI. Trimming cost V 4 bases and J 0 bases, with 10 bases left between them. CDR3 sequence reads: CASSGPFSSGANVLTF. CDR3 in DNA: TGTGCCAGCAGTGGTCCCTTTTCCTCTGGGGCCAACGTCCTGACTTTC. Combining the CDR3 with reference TRBV2 and TRBJ2-6 gives the whole variable domain EPEVTQTPSHQVTQMGQEVILRCVPISNHLYFYWYRQILGQKVEFLVSFYNNEISEKSEIFDDQFSVERPDGSNFTLKIRSTKLEDSAMYFCASSGPFSSGANVLTFGAGSRLTVL.

This chain joins TRBV3-1 (or the pseudogene TRBV3-2) and TRBJ1-5; D uncertain. CDR1 is LGHDT, CDR2 YNNKEL, per germline (reference sequence). V was clipped by 0 bases and J by 3 bases, with 6 bases between them. This CDR3 has 14 residues. The DNA of the CDR3 is TGTGCCAGCAGCCAAGATAACAACAATCAGCCCCAGCATTTT. Translating it yields CASSQDNNNQPQHF.

This chain links TRBV28 with TRBJ1-1, with D perhaps matching TRBD1 (5 bases). V shed 3 bases and J shed 4 bases, with 9 bases lying between them. The CDR3 is made up of 13 amino acids. Germline CDR1 MDHEN, CDR2 SYDVKM. Written as DNA, the CDR3 is TGTGCCAGCAGTTTGCTGCAGGGCACTGAAGCTTTCTTT. It yields the protein CASSLLQGTEAFF.

The chain links TRBV5-1 to TRBJ2-1; TRBD2 matches at 10 bases. V gave up 1 base and J gave up 5 bases; unmatched junction bases: 6. Germline V gene data show CDR1 as SGHRS and CDR2 as YFSETQ. The CDR3 length is 16 residues. CDR3 protein: CASSLLASGGHNEQFF. The CDR3 DNA follows: TGCGCCAGCAGCTTGTTAGCTAGCGGGGGCCACAATGAGCAGTTCTTC.

The chain links TRBV12-5 to TRBJ1-5; D gene ambiguous. Per germline, CDR1 LGHNT and CDR2 FRNRAP. This CDR3 spans 12 amino acids. V was pared by 5 bases and J by 4 bases, with 6 bases between. The CDR3 loop reads CASGALNQPQHF. CDR3 in DNA: TGTGCTAGTGGTGCGTTGAATCAGCCCCAGCATTTT.

This chain connects TRBV19 to TRBJ1-5, with D unclear. Germline V gene lookup returns CDR1 LNHDA and CDR2 SQIVND (reference sequence). This CDR3 region has 16 residues. Trimming stripped 1 base from V and 2 bases from J, with 12 bases between. In DNA, the CDR3 is TGTGCCAGTAGTATAGGAGGGCCCGGGGGCAATCAGCCCCAGCATTTT. Its protein is CASSIGGPGGNQPQHF.

The J gene is TRBJ2-7, the V gene TRBV5-5; maybe TRBD2 (6 bases). The CDR3 contains 15 residues. Germline loops: CDR1 SGHKS, CDR2 YYEKEE (reference sequence). The V and J ends lost 1 base and 3 bases respectively, with 14 bases between them. The DNA for the CDR3 is TGTGCCAGCAGCTTGACCGGGGGAACTTTCTACGAGCAGTACTTC. Its protein is CASSLTGGTFYEQYF.

The chain links TRBV5-1 to TRBJ2-2, with 7 bases aligning to TRBD1. The junction had 8 bases not matched to a gene; V was cut back by 4 bases and J by 8 bases. This CDR3 is 14 amino acids long. Germline values: CDR1 SGHRS, CDR2 YFSETQ. In DNA form, the CDR3 reads TGCGCCAGCAGCCGGACAGGAGACGCTGGGGAGCTGTTTTTT. This gives the protein CASSRTGDAGELFF.

The rearrangement links TRBV11-3 to TRBJ2-5, with D possibly being TRBD2 (7 bases). The CDR3 extends over 17 amino acids. The V end was cut by 1 base, the J end by 5 bases, with 20 bases between. CDR1 is SGHNT, CDR2 YENEEA, per germline. In nucleotides, the CDR3 is TGTGCCAGCAGCTTAGGGTTCGGGACTCCGGGGGGCGAGACCCAGTACTTC. This translates into CASSLGFGTPGGETQYF. The full variable domain, with the rest looked up from reference TRBV11-3 and TRBJ2-5, is EAGVVQSPRYKIIEKKQPVAFWCNPISGHNTLYWYLQNLGQGPELLIRYENEEAVDDSQLPKDRFSAERLKGVDSTLKIQPAELGDSAVYLCASSLGFGTPGGETQYFGPGTRLLVL.

There are a few counts of this clone. The V and J genes are TRBV10-3 and TRBJ1-2; 7 bases agree with TRBD1. V lost 8 bases to trimming and J lost 2 bases; unmatched junction nucleotides: 11. The CDR3 is made up of 15 amino acids. Germline V gives CDR1 ENHRY, CDR2 SYGVKD. This CDR3 is CAILSRDRENYGYTF. The CDR3 DNA reads TGTGCCATCTTGTCTCGGGACAGAGAGAACTATGGCTACACCTTC.

This chain uses TRBV5-1 with TRBJ2-4; unclear D gene. The CDR3 loop spans 15 amino acids. CDR1 is SGHRS, CDR2 YFSETQ, per germline. Trimming removed 4 bases at V and 0 bases at J, with 11 bases between. The CDR3: CASSPAHLAKNIQYF. The CDR3 nucleotides are TGCGCCAGCAGCCCTGCGCACCTAGCCAAAAACATTCAGTACTTC.

The rearrangement links TRBV7-9 to TRBJ2-3; 7 bases are shared with TRBD2. CDR3 length: 18 amino acids. V lost 4 bases, J lost 0 bases, and 13 bases stayed unmatched. Per germline, CDR1 SEHNR and CDR2 FQNEAQ (reference sequence). For the CDR3, the DNA is TGTGCCAGCAGCTCGCCGAGTTCCGGGGGGATTAGCACAGATACGCAGTATTTT. It specifies CASSSPSSGGISTDTQYF.

The rearrangement joins TRBV7-3 to TRBJ2-5; 7 bases are a match to TRBD2. The CDR3 spans 19 residues. The trim removed 4 bases at V and 5 bases at J, leaving 22 bases unmatched. Germline V CDR1 and CDR2: SGHTA, FQGTGA. The CDR3 nucleotides are TGTGCCAGCAGCTACCTGGGGCCGGGGGGTAGCGGACGAGGGGAGACCCAGTACTTC. Translated: CASSYLGPGGSGRGETQYF. Full variable domain (remainder filled in from reference TRBV7-3 and TRBJ2-5): GAGVSQTPSNKVTEKGKYVELRCDPISGHTALYWYRQSLGQGPEFLIYFQGTGAADDSGLPNDRFFAVRPEGSVSTLKIQRTERGDSAVYLCASSYLGPGGSGRGETQYFGPGTRLLVL.

This clone was counted once. The chain is built from TRBV10-3 and TRBJ2-6; 7 nucleotides agree with TRBD2. J lost 4 bases, V lost 10 bases, and 7 bases had no gene match. Germline-derived CDR1 and CDR2 are ENHRY and SYGVKD. This CDR3 contains 14 residues. The CDR3 DNA follows: TGTGCCAGTGGGGAGGGTTCAGGGGCCAACGTCCTGACTTTC. Its protein product is CASGEGSGANVLTF.